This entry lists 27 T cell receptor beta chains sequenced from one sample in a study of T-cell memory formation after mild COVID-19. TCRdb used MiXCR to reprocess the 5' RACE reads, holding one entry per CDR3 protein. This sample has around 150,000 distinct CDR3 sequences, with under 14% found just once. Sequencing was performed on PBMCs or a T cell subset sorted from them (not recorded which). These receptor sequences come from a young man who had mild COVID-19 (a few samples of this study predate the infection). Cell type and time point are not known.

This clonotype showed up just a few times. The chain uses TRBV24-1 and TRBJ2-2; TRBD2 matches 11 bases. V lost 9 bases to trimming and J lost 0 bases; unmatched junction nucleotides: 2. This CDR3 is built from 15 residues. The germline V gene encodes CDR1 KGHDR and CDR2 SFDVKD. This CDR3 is CATGLAGANTGELFF. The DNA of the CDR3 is TGTGCCACCGGACTAGCGGGTGCGAACACCGGGGAGCTGTTTTTT.

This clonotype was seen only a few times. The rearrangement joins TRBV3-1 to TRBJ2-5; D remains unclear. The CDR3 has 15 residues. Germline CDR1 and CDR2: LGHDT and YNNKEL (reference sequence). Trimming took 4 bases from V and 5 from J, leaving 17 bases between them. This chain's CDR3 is CASSRKGVPRETQYF. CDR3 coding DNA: TGTGCCAGCAGCCGCAAAGGAGTACCCCGGGAGACCCAGTACTTC.

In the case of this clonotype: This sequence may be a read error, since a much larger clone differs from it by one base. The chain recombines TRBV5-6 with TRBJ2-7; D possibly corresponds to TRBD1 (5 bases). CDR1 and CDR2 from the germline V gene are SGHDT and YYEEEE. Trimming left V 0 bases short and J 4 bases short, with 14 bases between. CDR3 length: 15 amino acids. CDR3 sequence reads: CASSLGVTVGYEQYF. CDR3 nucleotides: TGTGCCAGCAGCTTGGGAGTGACAGTGGGGTACGAGCAGTACTTC.

The CDR3 spells CASSPAHSGNTIYF. The CDR3 region has the DNA TGTGCCAGCAGCCCGGCTCACTCTGGAAACACCATATATTTT. The chain links TRBV14 to TRBJ1-3; no reliable D call. The germline gives CDR1 SGHDN, CDR2 FVKESK. The CDR3 runs 14 residues. V lost 4 bases to trimming and J lost 0 bases, with 7 bases between them.

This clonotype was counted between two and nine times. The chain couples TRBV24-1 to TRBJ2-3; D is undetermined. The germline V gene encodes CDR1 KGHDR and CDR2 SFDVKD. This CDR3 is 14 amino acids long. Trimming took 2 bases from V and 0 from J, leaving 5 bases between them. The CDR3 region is CATSDSKSTDTQYF. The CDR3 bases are TGTGCCACCAGTGATTCCAAGAGCACAGATACGCAGTATTTT.

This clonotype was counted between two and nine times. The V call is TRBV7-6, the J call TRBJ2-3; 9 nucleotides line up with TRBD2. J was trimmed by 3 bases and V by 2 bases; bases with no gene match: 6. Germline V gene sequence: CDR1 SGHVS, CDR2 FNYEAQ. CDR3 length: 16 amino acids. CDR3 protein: CASSLRPSGETDTQYF. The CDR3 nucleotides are TGTGCCAGCAGCTTAAGGCCTAGCGGGGAAACAGATACGCAGTATTTT.

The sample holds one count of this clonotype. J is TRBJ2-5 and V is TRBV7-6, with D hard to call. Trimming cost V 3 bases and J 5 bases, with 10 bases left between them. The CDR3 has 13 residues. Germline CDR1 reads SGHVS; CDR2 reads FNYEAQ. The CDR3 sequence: CASSFGNLETQYF. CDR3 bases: TGTGCCAGCAGCTTCGGCAACCTGGAGACCCAGTACTTC.

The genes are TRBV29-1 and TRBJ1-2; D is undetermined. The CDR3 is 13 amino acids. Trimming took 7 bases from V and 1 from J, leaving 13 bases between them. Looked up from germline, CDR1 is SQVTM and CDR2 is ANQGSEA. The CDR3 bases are TGCAGCGCTACCCTTCTAGATAACTATGGCTACACCTTC. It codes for CSATLLDNYGYTF.

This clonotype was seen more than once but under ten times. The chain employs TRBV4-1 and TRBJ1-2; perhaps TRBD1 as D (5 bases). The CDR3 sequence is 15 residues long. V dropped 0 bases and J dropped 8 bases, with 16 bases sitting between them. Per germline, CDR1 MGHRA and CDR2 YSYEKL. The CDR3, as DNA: TGCGCCAGCAGCCAAGACCCTCGCAGGGCCGAAGGCTACACCTTC. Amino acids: CASSQDPRRAEGYTF.

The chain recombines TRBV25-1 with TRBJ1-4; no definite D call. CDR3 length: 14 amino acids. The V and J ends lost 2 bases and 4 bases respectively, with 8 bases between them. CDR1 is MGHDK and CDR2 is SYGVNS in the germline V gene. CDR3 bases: TGTGCCAGCAGTGAAACAGAGGTTAATGAAAAACTGTTTTTT. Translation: CASSETEVNEKLFF. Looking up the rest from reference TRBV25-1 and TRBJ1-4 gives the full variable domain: EADIYQTPRYLVIGTGKKITLECSQTMGHDKMYWYQQDPGMELHLIHYSYGVNSTEKGDLSSESTVSRIRTEHFPLTLESARPSHTSQYLCASSETEVNEKLFFGSGTQLSVL.

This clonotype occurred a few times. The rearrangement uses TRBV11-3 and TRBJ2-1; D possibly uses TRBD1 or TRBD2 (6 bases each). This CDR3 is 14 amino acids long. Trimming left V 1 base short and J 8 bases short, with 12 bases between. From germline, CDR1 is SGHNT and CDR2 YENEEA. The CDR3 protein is CASSLARGVDEQFF. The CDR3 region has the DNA TGTGCCAGCAGCTTAGCAAGGGGGGTGGATGAGCAGTTCTTC.

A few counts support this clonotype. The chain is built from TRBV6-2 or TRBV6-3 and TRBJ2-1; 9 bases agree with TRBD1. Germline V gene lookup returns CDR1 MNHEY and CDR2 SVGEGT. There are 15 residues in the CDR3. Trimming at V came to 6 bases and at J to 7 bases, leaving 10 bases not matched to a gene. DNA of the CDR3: TGTGCCAGCAGCCGGGACAGGGCGACCTTGAATGAGCAGTTCTTC. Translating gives CASSRDRATLNEQFF.

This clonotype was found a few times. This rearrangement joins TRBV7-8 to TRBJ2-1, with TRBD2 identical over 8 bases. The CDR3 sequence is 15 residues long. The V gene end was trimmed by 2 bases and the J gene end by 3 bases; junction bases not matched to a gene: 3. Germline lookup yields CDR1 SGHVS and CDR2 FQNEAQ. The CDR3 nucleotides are TGTGCCAGCAGCTTACTAGCGGGCCTCTACAATGAGCAGTTCTTC. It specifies CASSLLAGLYNEQFF. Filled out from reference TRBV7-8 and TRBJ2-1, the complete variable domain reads GAGVSQSPRYKVAKRGQDVALRCDPISGHVSLFWYQQALGQGPEFLTYFQNEAQLDKSGLPSDRFFAERPEGSVSTLKIQRTQQEDSAVYLCASSLLAGLYNEQFFGPGTRLTVL.

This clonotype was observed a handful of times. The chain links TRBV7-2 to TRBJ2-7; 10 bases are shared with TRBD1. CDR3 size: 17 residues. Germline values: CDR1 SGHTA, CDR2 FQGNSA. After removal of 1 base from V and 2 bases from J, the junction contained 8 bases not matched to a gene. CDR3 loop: CASSLVGTGVPTYEQYF. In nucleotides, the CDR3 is TGTGCCAGCAGCTTAGTGGGGACAGGGGTTCCAACCTACGAGCAGTACTTC.

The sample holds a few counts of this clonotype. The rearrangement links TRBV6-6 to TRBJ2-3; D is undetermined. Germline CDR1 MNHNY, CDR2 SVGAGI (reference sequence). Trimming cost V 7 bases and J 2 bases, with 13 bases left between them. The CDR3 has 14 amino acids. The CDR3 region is CASTLTTVTDTQYF. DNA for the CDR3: TGTGCCAGCACTTTGACAACCGTCACAGATACGCAGTATTTT.

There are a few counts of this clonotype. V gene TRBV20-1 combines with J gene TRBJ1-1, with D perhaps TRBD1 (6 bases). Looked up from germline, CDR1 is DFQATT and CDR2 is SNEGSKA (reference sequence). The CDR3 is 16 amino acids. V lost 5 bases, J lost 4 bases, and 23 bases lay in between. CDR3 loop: CSAPPGGGAGGTEAFF. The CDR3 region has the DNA TGCAGTGCTCCACCCGGGGGGGGCGCGGGGGGCACTGAAGCTTTCTTT.

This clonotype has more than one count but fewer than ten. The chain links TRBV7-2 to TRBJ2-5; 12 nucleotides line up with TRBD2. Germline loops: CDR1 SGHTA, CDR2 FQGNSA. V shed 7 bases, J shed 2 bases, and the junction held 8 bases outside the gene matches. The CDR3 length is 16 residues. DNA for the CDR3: TGTGCCAGCAACCCAACTAGCGGGGGGCAACAAGAGACCCAGTACTTC. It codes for CASNPTSGGQQETQYF.

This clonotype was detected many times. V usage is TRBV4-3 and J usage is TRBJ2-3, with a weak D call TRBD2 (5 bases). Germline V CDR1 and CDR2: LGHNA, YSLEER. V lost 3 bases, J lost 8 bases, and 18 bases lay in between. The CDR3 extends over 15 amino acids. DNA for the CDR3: TGCGCCAGCAGCCAGTCAGGCGGGTTCTACGGTACGCAGTATTTT. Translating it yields CASSQSGGFYGTQYF.

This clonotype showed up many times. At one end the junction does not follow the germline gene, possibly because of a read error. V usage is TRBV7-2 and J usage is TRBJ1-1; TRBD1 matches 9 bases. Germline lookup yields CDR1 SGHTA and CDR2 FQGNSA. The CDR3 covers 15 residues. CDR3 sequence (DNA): TGTGCCAGCACCTTACAGGGGGCGGTTTGGACTGAAGCTTTCTTT. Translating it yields CASTLQGAVWTEAFF.

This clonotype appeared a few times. CDR3 sequence (DNA): TGTGCCAGCAGCTTTGCGGGTTTGGCCGGGGAGCTGTTTTTT. Translation gives CASSFAGLAGELFF. V usage is TRBV11-3 and J usage is TRBJ2-2; D perhaps matches TRBD2 (5 bases). Germline lookup yields CDR1 SGHNT and CDR2 YENEEA. CDR3 length: 14 residues. Deletions cut 3 bases from V and 6 bases from J, with 11 bases between.

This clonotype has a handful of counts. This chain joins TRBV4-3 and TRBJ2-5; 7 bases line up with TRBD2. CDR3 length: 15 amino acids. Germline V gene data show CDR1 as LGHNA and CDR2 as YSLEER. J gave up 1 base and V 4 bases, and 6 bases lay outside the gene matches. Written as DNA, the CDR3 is TGCGCCAGCAGCCTCTATGCGGGGGTCCAAGAGACCCAGTACTTC. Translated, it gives CASSLYAGVQETQYF.

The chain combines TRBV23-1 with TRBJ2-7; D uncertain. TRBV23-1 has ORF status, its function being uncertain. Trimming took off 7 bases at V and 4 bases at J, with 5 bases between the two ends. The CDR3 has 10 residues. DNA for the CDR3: TGCGCCAGCATGATATACGAGCAGTACGTC. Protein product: CASMIYEQYV.

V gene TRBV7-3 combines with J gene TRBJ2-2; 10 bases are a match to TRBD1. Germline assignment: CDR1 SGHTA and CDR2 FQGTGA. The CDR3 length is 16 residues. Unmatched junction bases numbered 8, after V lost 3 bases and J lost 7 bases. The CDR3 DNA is TGTGCCAGCAGCTTTAGACAGGGGGCGCAAATCGGGGAGCTGTTTTTT. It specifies CASSFRQGAQIGELFF.

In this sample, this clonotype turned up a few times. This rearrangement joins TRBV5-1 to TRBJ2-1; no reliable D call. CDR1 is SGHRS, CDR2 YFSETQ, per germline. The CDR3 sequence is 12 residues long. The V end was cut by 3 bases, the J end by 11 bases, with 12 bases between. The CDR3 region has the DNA TGCGCCAGCAGCTCAACAGAAGTCCAGCAGTTCTTC. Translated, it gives CASSSTEVQQFF.

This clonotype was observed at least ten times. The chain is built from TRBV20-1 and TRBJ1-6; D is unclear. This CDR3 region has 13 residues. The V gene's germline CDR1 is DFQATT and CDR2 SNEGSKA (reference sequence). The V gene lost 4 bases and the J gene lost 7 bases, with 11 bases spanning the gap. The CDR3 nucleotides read TGCAGTGCTAACTTCGGGCCCAATTCACCCCTCCACTTT. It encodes CSANFGPNSPLHF.

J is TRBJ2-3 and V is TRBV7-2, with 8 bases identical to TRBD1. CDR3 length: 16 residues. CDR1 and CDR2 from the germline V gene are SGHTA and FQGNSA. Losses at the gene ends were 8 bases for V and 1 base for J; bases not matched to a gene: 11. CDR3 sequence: CASSSGGGTGTDTQYF. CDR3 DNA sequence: TGTGCCAGCTCTTCAGGGGGCGGGACTGGCACAGATACGCAGTATTTT.

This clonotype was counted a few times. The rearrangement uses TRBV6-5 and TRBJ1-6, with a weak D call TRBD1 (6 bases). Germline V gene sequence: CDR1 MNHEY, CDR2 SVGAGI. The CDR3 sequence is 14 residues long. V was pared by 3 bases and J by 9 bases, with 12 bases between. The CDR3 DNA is TGTGCCAGCAGTTATGGGGACAAGTCTTCACCCCTCCACTTT. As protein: CASSYGDKSSPLHF.